This passage covers 18 T cell receptor beta chains from one sample sequenced in a study of OX40 agonist ivuxolimab in advanced cancers. Method: immunoSEQ multiplex PCR; TCRdb's copy keeps in-frame clones and lacks some. Counted here are some 50,000 clones, about 83% occurring once; the ten biggest clones make up roughly 3.3%. Source: CD4+ or CD8+ T cells sorted from blood, taken in a trial of the OX40 agonist ivuxolimab. The origin of the receptors is an adult with an advanced solid tumor such as melanoma, head and neck, liver or kidney cancer.

The chain employs TRBV15 and TRBJ1-1; no clear D gene. The CDR3 is 13 residues long. Trimming cost V 0 bases and J 3 bases, with 5 bases left between them. Germline CDR1 LNHNV, CDR2 YYDKDF (reference sequence). CDR3 region: CATSRDQDTEAFF. DNA of the CDR3: TGTGCCACCAGCAGAGACCAAGACACTGAAGCTTTCTTT.

The V call is TRBV30, the J call TRBJ2-1; 7 positions agree with TRBD2. The CDR3 runs to 14 residues. Germline assignment: CDR1 GTSNPN and CDR2 SVGIG (reference sequence). V gave up 5 bases and J gave up 7 bases; unmatched junction bases: 11. CDR3 sequence: CAWVQGAGRNEQFF. The CDR3 coding sequence is TGTGCCTGGGTCCAGGGAGCGGGACGAAATGAGCAGTTCTTC.

This clone was counted only a few times. DNA of the CDR3: TGCGCCAGCAGTCTTCTCCCCGGGGGATCGACAGATACGCAGTATTTT. Translation gives CASSLLPGGSTDTQYF. The chain uses TRBV4-1 and TRBJ2-3; D may be TRBD2 (6 bases). CDR1 MGHRA and CDR2 YSYEKL come from the germline V gene. The V and J ends lost 6 bases and 3 bases respectively, with 19 bases between them. The CDR3 consists of 16 residues.

The V call is TRBV9, the J call TRBJ2-2, with 12 bases that match TRBD2. V was clipped by 0 bases and J by 6 bases; unmatched bases: 6. This CDR3 contains 17 residues. Germline values: CDR1 SGDLS, CDR2 YYNGEE. This CDR3 is CASSVGLAGGVAGELFF. DNA for the CDR3: TGTGCCAGCAGCGTAGGTCTAGCGGGAGGGGTCGCCGGGGAGCTGTTTTTT.

This clone came up a few times. The rearrangement joins TRBV6-1 to TRBJ2-1; D possibly uses TRBD1 or TRBD2 (6 bases each). CDR1 MNHNS and CDR2 SASEGT come from the germline V gene. The CDR3 sequence is 18 residues long. Trimming removed 0 bases at V and 1 base at J, with 16 bases between. The CDR3 sequence is CASSEALGLQGSYNEQFF. The CDR3 coding sequence is TGTGCCAGCAGTGAAGCCTTGGGACTCCAGGGGTCCTACAATGAGCAGTTCTTC.

The J gene is TRBJ2-4, the V gene TRBV5-4; 7 bases are a match to TRBD2. The ends lost 1 base at V and 5 bases at J; junction bases unmatched: 12. The length of the CDR3 is 17 residues. The V gene's germline CDR1 is SGHNT and CDR2 YYREEE (reference sequence). The CDR3 loop is CASSLNSGGGIQNIQYF. In nucleotides, the CDR3 is TGTGCCAGCAGCTTGAACTCCGGCGGGGGAATCCAAAACATTCAGTACTTC.

This clone was seen a few times. The V gene is TRBV4-2, the J gene TRBJ1-6; possibly TRBD1 for D (5 bases). The germline V gene encodes CDR1 LGHNA and CDR2 YNFKEQ. The CDR3 is 14 amino acids. With 4 bases removed from V and 5 bases from J, the gap between germline ends came to 9 bases. The chain's CDR3 is CASSPPGDNSPLHF. CDR3 nucleotide sequence: TGTGCCAGCAGCCCACCGGGGGATAATTCACCCCTCCACTTT.

V and J are TRBV6-1 and TRBJ2-5; TRBD1 matches 9 bases. The CDR3 length is 14 residues. V shed 4 bases and J 2 bases; nucleotides not matched to a gene: 2. CDR1 and CDR2 from the germline V gene are MNHNS and SASEGT. CDR3 loop: CASSGDRGQETQYF. CDR3 in DNA: TGTGCCAGCAGTGGAGACAGGGGGCAAGAGACCCAGTACTTC.

The V and J genes are TRBV7-9 and TRBJ2-3, with 7 bases matching TRBD1. The V gene end was trimmed by 6 bases and the J gene end by 2 bases; junction bases not matched to a gene: 11. This CDR3 is 16 amino acids long. Germline values: CDR1 SEHNR, CDR2 FQNEAQ (reference sequence). The CDR3, as DNA: TGTGCCAGCAGACAGGGCCCGGGACAGCCCACAGATACGCAGTATTTT. Protein: CASRQGPGQPTDTQYF.

The chain uses TRBV30 and TRBJ2-7; 7 positions match TRBD1. Trimming cost V 8 bases and J 0 bases; bases outside gene matches: 1. The CDR3 is made up of 11 amino acids. CDR1 and CDR2 (germline): GTSNPN, SVGIG (reference sequence). The CDR3 loop is CAGTDSYEQYF. The CDR3 DNA sequence: TGTGCCGGGACAGACTCCTACGAGCAGTACTTC.

This chain links TRBV19 with TRBJ1-4; TRBD1 aligns across 8 bases. The CDR3 extends over 14 amino acids. The V gene's germline CDR1 is LNHDA and CDR2 SQIVND (reference sequence). Trimming cost V 5 bases and J 5 bases; bases outside gene matches: 4. CDR3 protein: CASSSTGGNEKLFF. The DNA for the CDR3 is TGTGCCAGTAGTTCAACAGGGGGAAATGAAAAACTGTTTTTT.

This clone was picked up one time. J is TRBJ2-3 and V is TRBV11-2; D unclear. The CDR3 totals 16 residues. V gave up 4 bases and J gave up 4 bases, with 18 bases separating them. Germline CDR1 and CDR2: SGHAT and FQNNGV. CDR3: CASSSPLTGMSDTQYF. CDR3 nucleotide sequence: TGTGCCAGCAGCTCCCCCCTGACTGGGATGTCAGATACGCAGTATTTT.

There are a few counts of this clone. This chain connects TRBV19 to TRBJ1-6; 10 nucleotides agree with TRBD1. V trimming: 5 bases; J trimming: 0 bases; junction bases outside the gene matches: 4. Germline values: CDR1 LNHDA, CDR2 SQIVND (reference sequence). The CDR3 runs 17 residues. DNA of the CDR3: TGTGCCAGTAGTTCCCGGACAGGGGGCTCCTATAATTCACCCCTCCACTTT. It yields the protein CASSSRTGGSYNSPLHF. Full variable domain (outside the CDR3, taken from reference TRBV19 and TRBJ1-6): DGGITQSPKYLFRKEGQNVTLSCEQNLNHDAMYWYRQDPGQGLRLIYYSQIVNDFQKGDIAEGYSVSREKKESFPLTVTSAQKNPTAFYLCASSSRTGGSYNSPLHFGNGTRLTVT.

The chain recombines TRBV11-2 with TRBJ1-2; 7 bases fit TRBD1. The V gene end was trimmed by 4 bases and the J gene end by 4 bases; junction bases not matched to a gene: 6. The V gene's germline CDR1 is SGHAT and CDR2 FQNNGV. The CDR3 consists of 14 residues. The CDR3 protein is CASSYPGGGYGYTF. For the CDR3, the DNA is TGTGCCAGCAGCTACCCAGGGGGAGGCTATGGCTACACCTTC.

This clone was recorded only once. CDR3 DNA: TGTGCCAGCAGCGTATCGGGACAGGGTATGCGGGAGCAGTACTTC. It encodes CASSVSGQGMREQYF. This rearrangement joins TRBV9 to TRBJ2-7, with 9 bases that match TRBD1. The V segment lost 1 base and the J segment 7 bases; nucleotides outside the gene matches: 9. Germline CDR1 and CDR2: SGDLS and YYNGEE. This CDR3 spans 15 amino acids.

This clone was seen more than once but under ten times. The chain is built from TRBV9 and TRBJ2-7; D could derive from TRBD1 or TRBD2 (5 bases each). This CDR3 is 15 amino acids long. V was cut by 0 bases and J by 4 bases, with 14 bases left in between. Germline V gene sequence: CDR1 SGDLS, CDR2 YYNGEE. CDR3 protein: CASSVDFRDAYEQYF. In DNA form, the CDR3 reads TGTGCCAGCAGCGTAGACTTTAGGGACGCTTACGAGCAGTACTTC.

As concerns this clone: At one end the junction does not follow the germline gene, possibly because of a read error. J is TRBJ1-2 and V is TRBV19; D ambiguous. Germline CDR1 and CDR2: LNHDA and SQIVND (reference sequence). The CDR3 has 12 residues. This chain's CDR3 is CASGISSGGYTF. The CDR3 nucleotides read TGTGCCAGTGGTATATCCTCGGGAGGCTACACCTTC.

V is TRBV9 and J is TRBJ2-7, with 11 bases that match TRBD2. Germline-derived CDR1 and CDR2 are SGDLS and YYNGEE. This CDR3 has 15 residues. V gave up 3 bases and J gave up 6 bases; unmatched junction bases: 8. This CDR3 is CASSAGTSGLREQYF. For the CDR3, the DNA is TGTGCCAGCAGCGCAGGGACTAGCGGCCTCCGCGAGCAGTACTTC. The full variable domain, completed using reference TRBV9 and TRBJ2-7, is DSGVTQTPKHLITATGQRVTLRCSPRSGDLSVYWYQQSLDQGLQFLIQYYNGEERAKGNILERFSAQQFPDLHSELNLSSLELGDSALYFCASSAGTSGLREQYFGPGTRLTVT.